Shown below are 16 T cell receptor beta chains from a single sample sequenced in a study of Ad26.COV2.S vaccination and SARS-CoV-2 variants. Described treatment: roughly 19 received Ad26.COV2.S at low or high dose, single or two shots; about 5 received placebo; per-sample allocation not given. Each sample was drawn 63 days after the first injection (of vaccine or placebo). TCRdb's table, derived via immunoSEQ multiplex PCR, lists solely in-frame clones and lacks some. The sample has under 600,000 clones, roughly 87% seen once. Material: peripheral blood, obtained in a trial of Ad26.COV2.S vaccine versus placebo. The receptors stem from a person between 18 and 65 years old who received the Ad26.COV2.S COVID-19 vaccine or a placebo.

A single count supports this clone. The chain employs TRBV6-1 and TRBJ2-1; 10 bases align to TRBD1. CDR1 is MNHNS and CDR2 is SASEGT in the germline V gene. CDR3 length: 15 residues. The trim removed 3 bases at V and 8 bases at J, leaving 7 bases unmatched. CDR3 DNA: TGTGCCAGCAGTGACCGGACAGGGGGTAAGGATGAGCAGTTCTTC. It translates to CASSDRTGGKDEQFF.

The chain carries TRBV27 and TRBJ2-5; D is perhaps TRBD1 (6 bases). Germline CDR1 MNHEY, CDR2 SMNVEV (reference sequence). The CDR3 length is 13 residues. The V end was cut by 5 bases, the J end by 4 bases, with 11 bases between. The CDR3 region is CASSVTGVETQYF. The CDR3 DNA is TGTGCCAGCAGTGTGACAGGCGTAGAGACCCAGTACTTC.

The chain is built from TRBV11-3 and TRBJ2-7; 10 bases align to TRBD2. V lost 5 bases, J lost 2 bases, and 6 bases stayed unmatched. Germline V gene sequence: CDR1 SGHNT, CDR2 YENEEA. The CDR3 extends over 15 amino acids. For the CDR3, the DNA is TGTGCCAGCAGCCCTAGCGGGAGTGGCCCCTACGAGCAGTACTTC. It codes for CASSPSGSGPYEQYF.

The rearrangement joins TRBV7-2 to TRBJ1-5; D not resolved. The CDR3 is made up of 13 amino acids. CDR1 is SGHTA and CDR2 is FQGNSA in the germline V gene. V lost 3 bases, J lost 1 base, and 4 bases lay in between. In DNA form, the CDR3 reads TGTGCCAGCAGCTTGTCCAGCAATCAGCCCCAGCATTTT. Encoded protein: CASSLSSNQPQHF.

The chain joins TRBV19 to TRBJ2-7, with D possibly matching TRBD1 (6 bases). The germline V and J ends were trimmed by 5 bases and 0 bases, with 8 bases remaining between them. Germline V gene lookup returns CDR1 LNHDA and CDR2 SQIVND (reference sequence). CDR3 length equals 13 residues. Here the CDR3 reads CASSSDSSYEQYF. In nucleotides, the CDR3 is TGTGCCAGTAGTTCGGACAGCTCCTACGAGCAGTACTTC.

This rearrangement joins TRBV3-1 (or the pseudogene TRBV3-2) to TRBJ1-2; D is unresolved. Germline V gene lookup returns CDR1 LGHDT and CDR2 YNNKEL (reference sequence). CDR3 length: 13 amino acids. The V end lost 4 bases, the J end lost 4 bases, and 10 bases lay between the germline ends. CDR3 residues: CASSRSNGYGYTF. In DNA form, the CDR3 reads TGTGCCAGCAGCCGATCGAACGGCTATGGCTACACCTTC.

This sequence joins TRBV18 and TRBJ2-5, with 9 nucleotides matching TRBD2. CDR1 and CDR2 from the germline V gene are KGHSH and LQKENI. Unmatched junction bases numbered 4, after V lost 6 bases and J lost 5 bases. This CDR3 contains 13 residues. The CDR3 nucleotides read TGTGCCAGCTCCGCCGGGACTAGCGAGACCCAGTACTTC. This encodes CASSAGTSETQYF. Full variable domain (rest looked up from reference TRBV18 and TRBJ2-5): NAGVMQNPRHLVRRRGQEARLRCSPMKGHSHVYWYRQLPEEGLKFMVYLQKENIIDESGMPKERFSAEFPKEGPSILRIQQVVRGDSAAYFCASSAGTSETQYFGPGTRLLVL.

The chain carries TRBV20-1 and TRBJ1-2; D gene ambiguous. Germline V gives CDR1 DFQATT, CDR2 SNEGSKA (reference sequence). The germline V and J ends were trimmed by 3 bases and 1 base, with 9 bases remaining between them. The CDR3 has 13 residues. The CDR3 nucleotides are TGCAGTGCTAGTAAATCGGGTAACTATGGCTACACCTTC. Encoded protein: CSASKSGNYGYTF.

The chain recombines TRBV5-6 with TRBJ1-2; the D is unclear. The CDR3 runs 11 residues. Germline CDR1 is SGHDT and CDR2 is YYEEEE. Trimming pared 3 bases from V and 7 bases from J, leaving 7 bases between. CDR3 sequence: CASSSRIGYTF. In DNA form, the CDR3 reads TGTGCCAGCAGCTCTAGGATTGGCTACACCTTC.

This chain uses TRBV4-2 with TRBJ1-5; D unresolved. Germline lookup yields CDR1 LGHNA and CDR2 YNFKEQ. Trimming removed 5 bases from V and 6 bases from J, with 14 bases in between. The CDR3 sequence is 14 residues long. CDR3 in amino acids: CASSNTAELQPQHF. The CDR3 nucleotides read TGTGCCAGCAGCAATACAGCCGAACTTCAGCCCCAGCATTTT.

The chain is built from TRBV29-1 and TRBJ2-6; 7 bases are shared with TRBD2. The CDR3 extends over 14 amino acids. V shed 7 bases and J 2 bases; nucleotides not matched to a gene: 5. Germline CDR1 is SQVTM and CDR2 is ANQGSEA. In DNA, the CDR3 is TGCAGCGCCTTCGCGGGAGCTGGGGCCAACGTCCTGACTTTC. This encodes CSAFAGAGANVLTF.

This sequence joins TRBV4-1 and TRBJ2-4; the match to TRBD2 covers 9 bases. The germline gives CDR1 MGHRA, CDR2 YSYEKL. Trimming took 1 base from V and 5 from J; bases not matched to a gene: 12. The CDR3 extends over 18 amino acids. This chain's CDR3 is CASSQGLIRREGENIQYF. For the CDR3, the DNA is TGCGCCAGCAGCCAAGGCCTGATTAGGCGGGAGGGAGAAAACATTCAGTACTTC.

The chain combines TRBV11-2 with TRBJ2-3; 9 bases match TRBD2. Germline V lookup: CDR1 SGHAT, CDR2 FQNNGV. V shed 1 base, J shed 6 bases, and the junction held 14 bases outside the gene matches. CDR3 size: 18 residues. In DNA, the CDR3 is TGTGCCAGCAGCTTAGTGAGGTTGAGCGGGGGGCCTGGGGATACGCAGTATTTT. It is translated as CASSLVRLSGGPGDTQYF.

The chain links TRBV19 to TRBJ1-1, with 7 bases lining up with TRBD1. J gave up 2 bases and V 7 bases, and 10 bases lay outside the gene matches. From germline, CDR1 is LNHDA and CDR2 SQIVND (reference sequence). This CDR3 has 15 residues. The CDR3: CASKRGPFPNTEAFF. CDR3 DNA: TGTGCCAGTAAGAGGGGGCCGTTTCCAAACACTGAAGCTTTCTTT. The variable domain in full, completed from reference TRBV19 and TRBJ1-1, reads DGGITQSPKYLFRKEGQNVTLSCEQNLNHDAMYWYRQDPGQGLRLIYYSQIVNDFQKGDIAEGYSVSREKKESFPLTVTSAQKNPTAFYLCASKRGPFPNTEAFFGQGTRLTVV.

This sequence joins TRBV28 and TRBJ1-1; weak D call: TRBD1 (5 bases). Trimming took off 10 bases at V and 7 bases at J, with 22 bases between the two ends. Germline CDR1 and CDR2: MDHEN and SYDVKM. The CDR3 is 14 amino acids. The CDR3 sequence: CATFLPGSPGEAFF. In nucleotides, the CDR3 is TGTGCCACCTTCTTACCAGGGAGCCCGGGTGAAGCTTTCTTT.

On this clone: A much larger clone is a single base away; this may be a read error. This chain uses TRBV4-3 with TRBJ1-2, with unresolved D. The germline V and J ends were trimmed by 3 bases and 2 bases, with 10 bases remaining between them. The CDR3 runs 14 residues. From germline, CDR1 is LGHNA and CDR2 YSLEER. The CDR3 here is CASSQQQRNYGYTF. CDR3 nucleotide sequence: TGCGCCAGCAGCCAGCAACAGAGGAACTATGGCTACACCTTC.